The rows below give T cell receptor beta chains drawn from one sample of a study of T-cell reconstitution after alpha-beta-depleted transplantation in children. TCRdb used MiXCR to reprocess the PCR reads, holding one entry per CDR3 protein. This table holds hundreds of thousands of distinct CDR3 sequences, 18% found once. The starting material was PBMCs from the stem cell graft donor, obtained from the stem cell graft. The receptors stem from a human donor who donated a stem cell graft to a child with acute lymphoblastic leukemia. Both conserved end residues are trimmed from each CDR3. A D gene is named only where the DNA matches it firmly.

V,D,J,CDR3
TRBV7-9,.,TRBJ2-1,ASSLVPGTYNEQF
TRBV29-1,.,TRBJ2-4,SVLWSGKIQY
TRBV3-1,.,TRBJ1-2,ASSPGTSANYGYT
TRBV12-3/TRBV12-4,.,TRBJ2-2,ASSFWAGTNTGELF
TRBV7-2,.,TRBJ2-5,ASSITRFRETQY
TRBV7-9,.,TRBJ2-7,ASSPGVGGWAYEQY
TRBV5-5,.,TRBJ1-1,ASSLWVVTEAF
TRBV6-1,TRBD2,TRBJ2-5,ASSEAPSLAGSQETQY
TRBV7-3,TRBD1,TRBJ1-6,ASSLKTGKSGHNSPLH
TRBV11-2,.,TRBJ1-5,ASSLGGGRDQPQH